Presented here are 7 T cell receptor beta chains from one specimen sequenced in a study of blood T cells in healthy people across ages. Sample-barcoded 5' priming and a J-beta primer mix drove a second PCR of roughly 6 to 12 cycles. TCRdb redid the calling of the 5' RACE reads with MiXCR, one entry per CDR3 protein. Of hundreds of thousands of distinct CDR3 sequences listed, around 34% are singletons. Specimen: blood. The receptor source for this set is a man aged 18 to 35 in good health.

In this sample, this clonotype turned up a few times. The rearrangement uses TRBV12-3 or TRBV12-4 and TRBJ1-6; D might be TRBD1 (6 bases). Deletions cut 1 base from V and 8 bases from J, with 9 bases between. The CDR3 is 14 amino acids. The CDR3 region has the DNA TGTGCCAGCAGTTTAGGGGGGGGCGATTCACCCCTCCACTTT. Its protein is CASSLGGGDSPLHF.

In this sample, this clonotype turned up once. At one end, the junction sequence differs from germline, possibly due to a read error. This sequence joins TRBV28 and TRBJ1-2; D is possibly TRBD1 (6 bases). Germline-derived CDR1 and CDR2 are MDHEN and SYDVKM. The CDR3 has 12 amino acids. For the CDR3, the DNA is TGTGCCGGCAGCCAAAGTAGGGGGGGCTACACCTTC. This gives the protein CAGSQSRGGYTF.

This chain uses TRBV5-5 with TRBJ1-1; 12 bases fit TRBD1. The CDR3 runs to 17 residues. Losses at the gene ends were 4 bases for V and 4 bases for J; bases not matched to a gene: 11. Per germline, CDR1 SGHKS and CDR2 YYEKEE (reference sequence). The CDR3 bases are TGTGCCAGCAGCCCCCTTGGGACAGGGGGCTTTGGCACTGAAGCTTTCTTT. This encodes CASSPLGTGGFGTEAFF.

Note on this clonotype: One base away lies a much larger clone, so this may be a sequencing read error. The V gene is TRBV10-3, the J gene TRBJ2-3; 7 bases fit TRBD2. CDR1 and CDR2 (germline): ENHRY, SYGVKD. The V segment lost 8 bases and the J segment 0 bases; nucleotides outside the gene matches: 8. This CDR3 is built from 15 residues. CDR3 DNA sequence: TGTGCCATCGGCCCAGGCGGGGGAAGCACAGATACGCAGTATTTT. Encoded protein: CAIGPGGGSTDTQYF.

The chain links TRBV12-3 or TRBV12-4 to TRBJ2-4, with D tentatively TRBD2 (5 bases). The end of the DNA is better explained by TRBJ2-7, so the J call may be wrong. The CDR3 totals 18 residues. CDR3 protein: CASRPPVGAAGSSYEQYF. CDR3 sequence (DNA): TGTGCCAGCAGGCCCCCGGTTGGAGCGGCTGGTTCAAGCTACGAGCAGTACTTC.

Remarks on this clonotype: One end of the junction varies from germline; a read error may be responsible. The chain has TRBV7-9 and TRBJ1-1; D not certain. The CDR3 has 11 residues. Germline CDR1 SEHNR, CDR2 FQNEAQ (reference sequence). The CDR3 region is CASRLATEAFF. CDR3 DNA sequence: TGTGCCAGCAGGTTAGCAACTGAAGCTTTCTTT.

This clonotype was detected ten times or more. The V gene is TRBV5-1, the J gene TRBJ2-1, with TRBD2 matching 7 bases. V lost 0 bases, J lost 8 bases, and 17 bases stayed unmatched. Germline assignment: CDR1 SGHRS and CDR2 YFSETQ. The CDR3 length is 18 residues. CDR3 sequence (DNA): TGCGCCAGCAGCTTGGTCCCCCTAGCGGACGGGGCGGACGATGAGCAGTTCTTC. It codes for CASSLVPLADGADDEQFF.